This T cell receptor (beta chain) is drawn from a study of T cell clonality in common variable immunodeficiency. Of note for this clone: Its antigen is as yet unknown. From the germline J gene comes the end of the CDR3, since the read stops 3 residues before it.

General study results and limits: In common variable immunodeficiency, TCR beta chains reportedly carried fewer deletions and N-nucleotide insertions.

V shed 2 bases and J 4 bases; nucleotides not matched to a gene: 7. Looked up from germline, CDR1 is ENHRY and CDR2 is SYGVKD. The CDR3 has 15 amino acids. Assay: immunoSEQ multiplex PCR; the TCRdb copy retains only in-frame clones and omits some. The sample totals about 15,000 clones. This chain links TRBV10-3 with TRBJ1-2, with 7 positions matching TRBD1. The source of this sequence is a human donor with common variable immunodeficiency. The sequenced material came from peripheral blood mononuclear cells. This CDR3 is CAISEDRARVYGYTF. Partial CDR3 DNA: TGTGCCATCAGTGAGGACAGGGCCAGGGTCTATGGC.